This T cell receptor (beta chain) was sequenced in a study of T cell responses to AZD1222 COVID-19 vaccine. The study's findings and limits: Unmutated variant regions reportedly attract nearly half of all spike-specific TCRs. The CD4 TCRs associated with vaccination extended across spike and predominated at 160-218 and 743-854.

Here immunoSEQ multiplex PCR was the method, and the copy in TCRdb shows in-frame clones only, minus some. Of about 150,000 clones listed, 88% were seen once; the top ten hold roughly 3.5%. CDR3 length: 14 residues. Germline V gene sequence: CDR1 MNHEY, CDR2 SMNVEV (reference sequence). The V gene lost 6 bases and the J gene lost 4 bases, with 15 bases spanning the gap. On this clone itself: Its specificity is not known.

The material sequenced was peripheral blood, taken on day 0 of MenACWY control vaccination. The TCR comes from an adult in good health. This rearrangement joins TRBV27 to TRBJ1-1, with a tentative D call TRBD1 (6 bases). CDR3 protein: CASSRTGKGTEAFF. The CDR3 coding sequence is TGTGCCAGCAGCCGTACAGGGAAAGGCACTGAAGCTTTCTTT.